The 30 T cell receptor beta chains listed next were all sequenced from one sample in a study of technical replicates of blood from a few donors. Clones were sequenced by immunoSEQ multiplex PCR, and TCRdb holds only the in-frame ones, with some missing. The table records under 90,000 clones, around 96% of them present only once. Source material: T cells isolated from PBMCs. The source of these receptors is a human donor in good health.

The CDR3 region has the DNA TGTGCCACCCATTACGCGAACGAGCAGTACTTC. It is translated as CATHYANEQYF. The chain carries TRBV27 and TRBJ2-7, with unresolved D. Trimming removed 10 bases from V and 5 bases from J, with 12 bases in between. Per germline, CDR1 MNHEY and CDR2 SMNVEV (reference sequence). There are 11 residues in the CDR3.

V and J are TRBV7-8 and TRBJ2-1; tentative D call: TRBD2 (6 bases). Deletions cut 1 base from V and 1 base from J, with 11 bases between. CDR1 and CDR2 from the germline V gene are SGHVS and FQNEAQ. The CDR3 covers 16 residues. The CDR3 DNA reads TGTGCCAGCAGCTTAGGGCGGGGTGCTTCCTACAATGAGCAGTTCTTC. Its translation: CASSLGRGASYNEQFF.

This sequence joins TRBV5-1 and TRBJ1-2, with 7 nucleotides matching TRBD1. This CDR3 is 15 amino acids long. Trimming cost V 0 bases and J 1 base; bases outside gene matches: 3. From germline, CDR1 is SGHRS and CDR2 YFSETQ. CDR3 coding DNA: TGCGCCAGCAGCTTGGCGCAGGGGGGTAACTATGGCTACACCTTC. Its protein product is CASSLAQGGNYGYTF.

This clone was detected once. The chain combines TRBV6-1 with TRBJ2-7; D is possibly TRBD1 (6 bases). Germline CDR1 and CDR2: MNHNS and SASEGT. Trimming took off 8 bases at V and 3 bases at J, with 14 bases between the two ends. The CDR3 contains 13 residues. In nucleotides, the CDR3 is TGTGCCAGCGATCAGGGGTCTTTCTACGAGCAGTACTTC. Protein: CASDQGSFYEQYF.

The J gene is TRBJ2-7, the V gene TRBV4-1; no clear D gene. Trimming removed 0 bases from V and 3 bases from J, with 6 bases in between. The CDR3 is 13 amino acids. Germline-derived CDR1 and CDR2 are MGHRA and YSYEKL. CDR3 DNA sequence: TGCGCCAGCAGCCAAGAGGGCTACTACGAGCAGTACTTC. It is translated as CASSQEGYYEQYF.

The gene calls are TRBV2 and TRBJ1-1, with 7 positions matching TRBD1. The CDR3 runs 14 residues. V gave up 4 bases and J gave up 5 bases; unmatched junction bases: 7. In germline, CDR1 is SNHLY, CDR2 FYNNEI. CDR3 protein: CASSAEGAGTEAFF. CDR3 nucleotides: TGTGCCAGCAGTGCGGAGGGGGCAGGGACTGAAGCTTTCTTT.

CDR3 residues: CASSWTEGNTIYF. CDR3 nucleotide sequence: TGCGCCAGCAGCTGGACAGAGGGAAACACCATATATTTT. This chain uses TRBV5-1 with TRBJ1-3; D may be TRBD1 (6 bases). The germline V gene has CDR1 SGHRS and CDR2 YFSETQ. V was shortened by 3 bases and J by 4 bases, with 8 bases between the two germline ends. The CDR3 loop spans 13 amino acids.

The J gene is TRBJ1-4, the V gene TRBV5-1; D not certain. Germline loops: CDR1 SGHRS, CDR2 YFSETQ. CDR3 length: 13 residues. Trimming stripped 3 bases from V and 3 bases from J, with 6 bases between. The CDR3 coding sequence is TGCGCCAGCAGCTATAGCTCTAATGAAAAACTGTTTTTT. Translating it yields CASSYSSNEKLFF.

CDR3 sequence: CASGLNQEQFF. The CDR3 DNA follows: TGTGCTAGTGGTTTGAATCAGGAGCAGTTCTTC. This chain connects TRBV12-5 to TRBJ2-1; no clear D. Germline CDR1 is LGHNT and CDR2 is FRNRAP. This CDR3 region has 11 residues. With 2 bases removed from V and 10 bases from J, the gap between germline ends came to 6 bases.

The V and J genes are TRBV2 and TRBJ1-1; the match to TRBD1 covers 10 bases. This CDR3 spans 15 amino acids. CDR1 and CDR2 (germline): SNHLY, FYNNEI. With V trimmed by 8 bases and J by 4 bases, 10 bases remained unmatched. DNA of the CDR3: TGTGCCAGCTCAAGGACAGGGGGTATCGGCACTGAAGCTTTCTTT. Protein: CASSRTGGIGTEAFF. Looking up the rest from reference TRBV2 and TRBJ1-1 gives the full variable domain: EPEVTQTPSHQVTQMGQEVILRCVPISNHLYFYWYRQILGQKVEFLVSFYNNEISEKSEIFDDQFSVERPDGSNFTLKIRSTKLEDSAMYFCASSRTGGIGTEAFFGQGTRLTVV.

The chain carries TRBV4-1 and TRBJ2-3; 10 nucleotides match TRBD2. The V and J ends lost 4 bases and 6 bases, in that order; junction bases with no gene match: 4. The CDR3 sequence is 14 residues long. The V gene's germline CDR1 is MGHRA and CDR2 YSYEKL. The CDR3 bases are TGCGCCAGCAGCCGACTAGCGGGTGAGGATACGCAGTATTTT. Encoded protein: CASSRLAGEDTQYF.

The chain joins TRBV30 to TRBJ2-5, with no clear D. Germline V gene sequence: CDR1 GTSNPN, CDR2 SVGIG (reference sequence). This CDR3 has 14 residues. Trimming stripped 0 bases from V and 3 bases from J, with 11 bases between. The CDR3 sequence: CAWSVRVVKETQYF. CDR3 in DNA: TGTGCCTGGAGTGTACGGGTAGTAAAAGAGACCCAGTACTTC.

The chain uses TRBV5-1 and TRBJ2-1; tentatively, D is TRBD2 (6 bases). CDR1 and CDR2 from the germline V gene are SGHRS and YFSETQ. The CDR3 runs 16 residues. With 6 bases removed from V and 6 bases from J, the gap between germline ends came to 22 bases. The CDR3 DNA is TGCGCCAGCACCCCACCTATTCGGGCGGGACTCAATGAGCAGTTCTTC. Translating gives CASTPPIRAGLNEQFF.

The chain is built from TRBV5-1 and TRBJ2-7; D may be TRBD2 (5 bases). Germline CDR1 SGHRS, CDR2 YFSETQ. There are 13 residues in the CDR3. V was trimmed by 0 bases and J by 7 bases, leaving 11 bases between them. The CDR3 here is CASSLDRGLEQYF. The CDR3 region has the DNA TGCGCCAGCAGCTTGGATCGGGGATTGGAGCAGTACTTC.

The chain carries TRBV27 and TRBJ2-1; D not resolved. The CDR3 sequence is 14 residues long. V lost 4 bases to trimming and J lost 10 bases, with 17 bases between them. The germline CDR1 and CDR2 sequences are MNHEY and SMNVEV (reference sequence). This CDR3 is CASSSRSLTEEQFF. As DNA, the CDR3 is TGTGCCAGCAGTTCCCGTAGCCTGACCGAGGAGCAGTTCTTC.

The rearrangement links TRBV7-6 to TRBJ2-2; 7 bases agree with TRBD2. The length of the CDR3 is 14 residues. CDR1 is SGHVS and CDR2 is FNYEAQ in the germline V gene. The V and J ends lost 5 bases and 6 bases, in that order; junction bases with no gene match: 6. CDR3 DNA sequence: TGTGCCAGCAGCCCTACGGGGGGATCCGGGGAGCTGTTTTTT. This translates into CASSPTGGSGELFF.

This clone was seen a single time. The chain links TRBV4-1 to TRBJ2-5; unclear D gene. The CDR3 is 13 amino acids. Looked up from germline, CDR1 is MGHRA and CDR2 is YSYEKL. Trimming took off 0 bases at V and 0 bases at J, with 2 bases between the two ends. CDR3 nucleotide sequence: TGCGCCAGCAGCCAAGACAACCAAGAGACCCAGTACTTC. Translation: CASSQDNQETQYF.

V gene TRBV7-2 combines with J gene TRBJ2-3, with TRBD1 matching over 9 bases. Germline V gene lookup returns CDR1 SGHTA and CDR2 FQGNSA. J was trimmed by 7 bases and V by 1 base; bases with no gene match: 6. The CDR3 is 15 amino acids. CDR3 amino acids: CASSLVGTGLNTQYF. The CDR3 region has the DNA TGTGCCAGCAGCTTAGTCGGGACAGGGTTAAATACGCAGTATTTT.

The chain combines TRBV18 with TRBJ2-1; weak D call: TRBD1 (5 bases). With 5 bases removed from V and 4 bases from J, the gap between germline ends came to 15 bases. Germline-derived CDR1 and CDR2 are KGHSH and LQKENI. This CDR3 has 15 amino acids. CDR3 sequence (DNA): TGTGCCAGCTCAACCACAGGAGATGATTACAATGAGCAGTTCTTC. Its protein is CASSTTGDDYNEQFF.

J is TRBJ2-2 and V is TRBV15, with no clear D. The CDR3 has 14 residues. V lost 4 bases, J lost 4 bases, and 10 bases lay in between. Germline CDR1 reads LNHNV; CDR2 reads YYDKDF (reference sequence). Here the CDR3 DNA reads TGTGCCACCAGCACGTTGAGTCTCACCGGGGAGCTGTTTTTT. It yields the protein CATSTLSLTGELFF.

This clone showed up just once. This chain connects TRBV7-8 to TRBJ1-1; D ambiguous. This CDR3 has 15 residues. Per germline, CDR1 SGHVS and CDR2 FQNEAQ. Trimming removed 1 base from V and 0 bases from J, with 9 bases in between. This CDR3 reads CASSLEVEVNTEAFF. As DNA, the CDR3 is TGTGCCAGCAGCTTAGAGGTGGAGGTGAACACTGAAGCTTTCTTT.

V is TRBV5-1 and J is TRBJ2-1; 8 bases agree with TRBD2. The germline V gene encodes CDR1 SGHRS and CDR2 YFSETQ. This CDR3 has 14 amino acids. J gave up 8 bases and V 2 bases, and 6 bases lay outside the gene matches. As DNA, the CDR3 is TGCGCCAGCAGCTTAAAGGGACTAGGCGATGAGCAGTTCTTC. Translated, it gives CASSLKGLGDEQFF.

This clone has a single count. The V gene is TRBV4-1, the J gene TRBJ1-1; TRBD1 agrees at 7 bases. The length of the CDR3 is 17 residues. J gave up 2 bases and V 1 base, and 10 bases lay outside the gene matches. Germline assignment: CDR1 MGHRA and CDR2 YSYEKL. This chain's CDR3 is CASSQVLKTGNNTEAFF. The CDR3 DNA reads TGCGCCAGCAGCCAAGTCTTGAAGACAGGGAATAACACTGAAGCTTTCTTT.

The chain uses TRBV27 and TRBJ2-2, with unresolved D. V lost 8 bases and J lost 6, with 10 bases in between. CDR1 is MNHEY, CDR2 SMNVEV, per germline (reference sequence). The CDR3 runs 12 residues. This CDR3 reads CASVGQAGELFF. The DNA for the CDR3 is TGTGCCAGCGTCGGTCAGGCCGGGGAGCTGTTTTTT.

V gene TRBV10-1 combines with J gene TRBJ2-7; a weak D match, TRBD1 (5 bases). The V gene lost 2 bases and the J gene lost 5 bases, with 13 bases spanning the gap. The CDR3 loop spans 14 amino acids. Looked up from germline, CDR1 is WNHNN and CDR2 is SYGVQD (reference sequence). CDR3 sequence reads: CASSEVRVDDEQYF. In DNA, the CDR3 is TGCGCCAGCAGTGAGGTCAGGGTGGATGACGAGCAGTACTTC.

The chain joins TRBV2 to TRBJ2-4; 10 bases agree with TRBD1. The CDR3 loop spans 13 amino acids. Germline CDR1 and CDR2: SNHLY and FYNNEI. V lost 1 base and J lost 14; bases outside the gene matches: 5. The CDR3 spells CASSEVTGTGEYF. The CDR3 region has the DNA TGTGCCAGCAGTGAAGTAACAGGGACAGGGGAGTACTTC. The full variable domain, with the rest looked up from reference TRBV2 and TRBJ2-4, is EPEVTQTPSHQVTQMGQEVILRCVPISNHLYFYWYRQILGQKVEFLVSFYNNEISEKSEIFDDQFSVERPDGSNFTLKIRSTKLEDSAMYFCASSEVTGTGEYFGAGTRLSVL.

The chain recombines TRBV14 with TRBJ1-5; the D gene is possibly TRBD1 (5 bases). Trimming left V 4 bases short and J 2 bases short, with 15 bases between. Germline-derived CDR1 and CDR2 are SGHDN and FVKESK. The CDR3 is made up of 16 amino acids. The CDR3, as DNA: TGTGCCAGCAGCCCAGGTGGGGGGTTCGGCAATCAGCCCCAGCATTTT. Protein sequence: CASSPGGGFGNQPQHF.

V gene TRBV14 combines with J gene TRBJ2-7, with no clear D. The V gene's germline CDR1 is SGHDN and CDR2 FVKESK. Between the trimmed V and J ends, which lost 2 bases and 5 bases, there was a span of 7 bases. CDR3 length: 12 amino acids. In nucleotides, the CDR3 is TGTGCCAGCAGCCAAACCGCGAACGAGCAGTACTTC. The encoded protein is CASSQTANEQYF.

CDR3 loop: CASSEDYEQYF. CDR3 coding DNA: TGCGCCAGCAGCGAGGACTACGAGCAGTACTTC. The rearrangement links TRBV5-1 to TRBJ2-7; D call uncertain. This CDR3 comprises 11 residues. V was pared by 4 bases and J by 3 bases, with 5 bases between. Germline CDR1 reads SGHRS; CDR2 reads YFSETQ.

This chain uses TRBV10-1 with TRBJ2-7; TRBD1 is a possible D gene (6 bases). CDR3 length: 15 residues. The germline CDR1 and CDR2 sequences are WNHNN and SYGVQD (reference sequence). The V and J ends lost 3 bases and 3 bases respectively, with 15 bases between them. The CDR3 reads CASSDLAGVRYEQYF. CDR3 bases: TGCGCCAGCAGTGATCTCGCAGGGGTGCGCTACGAGCAGTACTTC.